The 5 T cell receptor beta chains presented below share a single source sample, sequenced in a study of OX40 agonist ivuxolimab in advanced cancers. Repertoires were generated with immunoSEQ multiplex PCR, while TCRdb's copy carries only in-frame clones and drops some. The sample consists of around 40,000 clones, around 80% of them appearing once. The sequencing used CD4+ or CD8+ T cells sorted from blood, collected in a trial of the OX40 agonist ivuxolimab. The receptors shown here come from an adult with an advanced solid tumor such as melanoma, head and neck, liver or kidney cancer.

The chain has TRBV6-5 and TRBJ1-1; D is ambiguous. The CDR3 has 14 residues. With 10 bases removed from V and 2 bases from J, the gap between germline ends came to 17 bases. The V gene's germline CDR1 is MNHEY and CDR2 SVGAGI. The CDR3 DNA follows: TGTGCCACTTCGCGTGGAGGTTTAAACACTGAAGCTTTCTTT. Translating gives CATSRGGLNTEAFF.

In DNA form, the CDR3 reads TGTGCCAGTAGTAGCGACGGGGGCGAGCAGTACTTC. Amino acid sequence: CASSSDGGEQYF. The gene calls are TRBV19 and TRBJ2-7; D possibly corresponds to TRBD2 (6 bases). Trimming pared 4 bases from V and 6 bases from J, leaving 10 bases between. Germline CDR1 and CDR2: LNHDA and SQIVND (reference sequence). This CDR3 comprises 12 residues.

V is TRBV6-1 and J is TRBJ2-5; a weak D match, TRBD2 (6 bases). The CDR3 contains 17 residues. The germline V and J ends were trimmed by 1 base and 5 bases, with 20 bases remaining between them. The V gene's germline CDR1 is MNHNS and CDR2 SASEGT. The DNA of the CDR3 is TGTGCCAGCAGTGAAGGTATTAAGGCTAGCGAGGAGGAGACCCAGTACTTC. Translating gives CASSEGIKASEEETQYF.

The J gene is TRBJ2-3, the V gene TRBV11-3; no clear D. Germline CDR1 SGHNT, CDR2 YENEEA. The CDR3 is made up of 12 amino acids. The V end was cut by 4 bases, the J end by 5 bases, with 7 bases between. CDR3 residues: CASSSDGDTQYF. The CDR3 DNA reads TGTGCCAGCAGCTCGGATGGAGATACGCAGTATTTT.

This chain joins TRBV4-1 and TRBJ2-7; D gene unclear. The CDR3 totals 14 residues. V lost 6 bases to trimming and J lost 1 base, with 13 bases between them. The V gene's germline CDR1 is MGHRA and CDR2 YSYEKL. The CDR3 bases are TGCGCCAGCAGTTTGTTTCAAGGATCCTACGAGCAGTACTTC. Translating gives CASSLFQGSYEQYF.